Listed below are T cell receptor beta chains from one sample, sequenced in a study of blood T cell repertoires in COVID-19. Measured with immunoSEQ multiplex PCR; TCRdb has only the in-frame clones, and not every one. The repertoire holds around 390,000 clones, roughly 89% seen once, with 10% in the top ten. The sequenced sample consisted of PBMCs or T cells enriched from blood (not recorded which). These receptors came from a woman aged 45-65 years who had recovered from COVID-19. Both conserved end residues are part of each CDR3. D genes are given only for firm matches. Expanded clones get a size class; other rows say once, few or many, or leave the size out.

>TRBV7-9|16|TRBJ2-1|.|.
CASSPPQSQEDNEQFF
TGTGCCAGCAGCCCCCCCCAGTCACAGGAAGACAATGAGCAGTTCTTC
>TRBV11-2|15|TRBJ1-1|TRBD1|.
CASSLGTGMNTEAFF
TGTGCCAGCAGCTTAGGGACAGGGATGAACACTGAAGCTTTCTTT
>TRBV7-2|17|TRBJ2-5|TRBD1|few
CASSLGQGAGFQETQYF
TGTGCCAGCAGCTTAGGGCAGGGGGCGGGTTTCCAAGAGACCCAGTACTTC
>TRBV28|12|TRBJ1-5|.|.
CASKLGGQPQHF
TGTGCCAGCAAACTAGGGGGTCAGCCCCAGCATTTT
>TRBV18|17|TRBJ2-7|TRBD2|.
CASSPKGLAATLYEQYF
TGTGCCAGCTCGCCGAAGGGACTAGCGGCAACCCTCTACGAGCAGTACTTC
>TRBV6-5|12|TRBJ2-1|.|.
CASSIRGNEQFF
TGTGCCAGCAGCATTAGGGGGAATGAGCAGTTCTTC
>TRBV7-3|12|TRBJ2-2|.|.
CASGKGARELFF
TGTGCCAGCGGGAAAGGGGCCAGGGAGCTGTTTTTT
>TRBV19|12|TRBJ2-1|TRBD1|.
CASRSTGAEQFF
TGTGCCAGTAGGTCCACAGGGGCTGAGCAGTTCTTC
>TRBV5-4|13|TRBJ2-3|TRBD1|.
CASSLTGGDTQYF
TGTGCCAGCAGCTTGACAGGGGGTGATACGCAGTATTTT
>TRBV7-9|14|TRBJ1-2|.|.
CASSLAGRGYGYTF
TGTGCCAGCAGCTTAGCAGGGAGAGGTTACGGCTACACCTTC
>TRBV7-9|15|TRBJ2-3|.|.
CASSPRLRVTDTQYF
TGTGCCAGCAGCCCCCGGCTCAGGGTTACAGATACGCAGTATTTT
>TRBV29-1|13|TRBJ1-1|.|.
CSVEWAGNTEAFF
TGCAGCGTTGAATGGGCAGGCAACACTGAAGCTTTCTTT
>TRBV7-6|14|TRBJ2-7|TRBD1|.
CASSFGQGDYEQYF
TGTGCCAGCAGCTTTGGGCAGGGGGATTACGAGCAGTACTTC
>TRBV13|16|TRBJ2-1|TRBD2|once
CASSPWTSGGYNEQFF
TGTGCCAGCAGCCCATGGACTAGCGGGGGGTACAATGAGCAGTTCTTC
>TRBV27|14|TRBJ2-7|TRBD2|.
CASSALTTSHEQYF
TGTGCCAGCAGTGCACTCACGACTAGCCACGAGCAGTACTTC
>TRBV30|14|TRBJ2-5|TRBD1|.
CAWSRAGGKETQYF
TGTGCCTGGAGTAGGGCAGGGGGTAAGGAGACCCAGTACTTC